The entry below gives a single T cell receptor beta chain sequence along with its context. Its specificity is unknown. This sample stems from a study of graft-versus-host responses after intestinal transplantation. General study findings and limits: In patients with graft-donor T cell macrochimerism, allograft graft-versus-host to host-versus-graft clonal ratios were high. GvH clones were identified in recipient marrow, with some first appearing in ileum or blood.

Here immunoSEQ multiplex PCR was the method, and the copy in TCRdb shows in-frame clones only, minus some. The table records 90,000 to 130,000 clones, about 94% of them present only once. The CDR3 sequence is 15 residues long. The V end lost 0 bases, the J end lost 5 bases, and 14 bases lay between the germline ends. Germline V gene sequence: CDR1 SGDLS, CDR2 YYNGEE. The source was unstimulated CD8+ T cells sorted from spleen or lymph node cells, collected before intestinal transplant. The chain carries TRBV9 and TRBJ2-5; D is unclear. This receptor was obtained from a human donor who received an intestinal transplant. In nucleotides, the CDR3 is TGTGCCAGCAGCGTAGGGCGAGAGCCCAAGGAGACCCAGTACTTC. Residues: CASSVGREPKETQYF.